This TCR beta chain emerged from a study of OX40 agonist ivuxolimab in advanced cancers. About the full investigation: Ivuxolimab was an agonistic, fully human IgG2 monoclonal antibody directed against OX40 (CD134), a costimulatory receptor. Intravenous ivuxolimab was administered to patients every 2 weeks at six dose levels: 0.01, 0.1, 0.3, 1.5, 3 and 10 mg/kg. Of the roughly 52 dose-escalation patients, hepatocellular carcinoma was present in around 20, melanoma in about 15, renal cell carcinoma in 9 and head and neck cancer in 9. In the dose-escalation cohort, roughly four fifths of patients were male, and the mean age was roughly 60 years, with a range of roughly 20 to 79. Patients were allowed to have had prior anti-PD-1, anti-PD-L1 or anti-CTLA-4 therapy, and approximately 40% of the dose-escalation patients had been treated with checkpoint inhibitors. Three dose-escalation patients achieved partial responses, one with hepatocellular carcinoma and two with cutaneous melanoma. The point of sequencing TCRbeta in the periphery was to test whether ivuxolimab changed TCR sequence diversity and drove clonal T-cell expansion. The monotherapy dose-escalation portion (N of about 57 patients) of the phase I ivuxolimab trial is reported in the paper. What the authors observed across the whole study: At doses of 0.1 to 3.0 mg/kg, clonal expansion of both CD4+ and CD8+ blood T cells was observed from baseline to week 6. Low levels of normalized T-cell clonal expansion were also shown by some nonresponding patients. After ivuxolimab, expanded clones were on average more numerous among CD8+ T cells than among CD4+ T cells. Antigen specificity was not determined for the clonally expanded peripheral T cells. In partial responders in the 0.1-3.0 mg/kg groups, normalized peripheral clonal expansion was found to be among the lowest, especially among CD8+ T cells.

Genomic DNA was extracted from sorted cells for sequencing of the TCRbeta CDR3 region. The immunoSEQ Assay was used to sequence the TCRbeta CDR3 regions. TCRdb stores this immuneACCESS table with in-frame sequences only. Part of the clones is absent; in the studies checked, under half of the shortfall reflects unresolved V genes, and no reason is known for the rest. This sample holds tens of thousands of clones; 70% to 90% were observed only once. The biggest ten clones account for about 1% of the sample. The CDR3 runs 16 amino acids, cysteine and phenylalanine included. The sequence is cut down to CDR3 DNA, 48 bases in frame from base 1. The germline ends are 10 bases apart after V is trimmed by 0 bases and J by 0 bases. The germline V gene provides CDR1 SGHRS and CDR2 YFSETQ. Patients with autoimmune disease history or receiving systemic immunosuppression were excluded from the trial. In every dose cohort, peripheral blood was drawn for TCR sequencing at baseline, cycle 4 day 1, and cycle 7 day 1. Samples came from an open-label, multicenter, first-in-human phase I dose-escalation trial of ivuxolimab. The trial enrolled adults with locally advanced or metastatic head and neck squamous cell, hepatocellular, melanoma or renal cell carcinoma. Before TCR sequencing, CD4+ T cells and CD8+ T cells were sorted from peripheral blood as separate populations.

Of note for this clone: Its antigen is not yet known. The sample holds no much larger clone one base away, and base qualities are not on file. This CDR3 is also generated by other DNA sequences in the sample.

This receptor was identified in an adult with an advanced solid tumor such as melanoma, head and neck, liver or kidney cancer. The sample here was CD4+ or CD8+ T cells sorted from blood, taken in a trial of the OX40 agonist ivuxolimab. The chain is assembled from TRBV5-1 and TRBJ1-3; the D gene is possibly TRBD1, with 5 bases matching. The DNA sequence is as follows: TGCGCCAGCAGCTTGGAGGGGTCGAGCTCTGGAAACACCATATATTTT. This encodes CASSLEGSSSGNTIYF.